This T cell receptor beta chain emerged from a study of radiotherapy plus CTLA-4 blockade in lung cancer. At the level of the study: Objective responses arose in roughly 17% of patients, and 25% to 35% experienced disease control. Points from the study as a whole: Reported findings show early blood T cell clone dynamics, with interferon-beta, best predicted response. Radiotherapy was combined with ipilimumab, and tumor-derived TCR clones then expanded in blood.

The CDR3 extends over 18 amino acids. CDR1 KGHSH and CDR2 LQKENI come from the germline V gene. Trimming at V came to 3 bases and at J to 3 bases, leaving 16 bases not matched to a gene. A remark on this clone: Antigen specificity is unknown.

TCRdb keeps only in-frame clones here, not all; method: immunoSEQ multiplex PCR. The sample records about 82,000 clones, 55% to 75% being singletons. CTLA-4 blockade with ipilimumab, together with focal radiation, was given to patients with chemo-refractory metastatic non-small-cell lung cancer. This clonotype was obtained from a human donor with non-small cell lung cancer that progressed on radiotherapy plus ipilimumab. Sequenced here: peripheral blood, sampled from a patient treated with radiotherapy plus ipilimumab. The V call is TRBV18, the J call TRBJ2-7; TRBD1 matches at 8 bases. The CDR3 sequence is CASSPRGGQGGLIYEQYF. CDR3 sequence (DNA): TGTGCCAGCTCACCGAGGGGCGGACAGGGAGGTTTAATCTACGAGCAGTACTTC.